This T cell receptor beta chain is drawn from a study of T cell changes during pregnancy in multiple sclerosis (dated by TCRdb to between 2017 and 2020). Background on the whole study: In women with multiple sclerosis, the researchers looked at how the T cell repertoire shifted as pregnancy progressed.

This clone occurred a few times. What antigen it recognizes has not been identified. No base qualities exist here, and no much larger clone lies one base off it. The library was prepared using the immunoSEQ multiplex PCR assay. TCRdb stores this immuneACCESS table with in-frame sequences only. Part of the clones is absent; in the studies checked, under half of the shortfall reflects unresolved V genes, and no reason is known for the rest. The sample records tens of thousands of clones, around 89% of which are singletons. Clones ranked in the top ten supply more than 5% of the sample. The sequences come from CD8+ T cells from peripheral blood mononuclear cells, collected after pregnancy. The sequence was collected from a female donor in good health, enrolled as a control in a pregnancy study.

The sequenced DNA is TGTGCCAGCAGTCTCCTTGGGGCCAATGAGCAGTTCTTC. This encodes CASSLLGANEQFF. The chain is made from TRBV6-5 and TRBJ2-1, with a weak D call of TRBD1 (5 bases match). Between the V and J ends, shortened by 5 bases and 6 bases respectively, the junction contains 11 bases. From the germline V gene, CDR1 is MNHEY and CDR2 is SVGAGI. The CDR3, cysteine through phenylalanine, is 13 amino acids long. Only the CDR3 part of the read is kept: 39 bases, read in frame from the first base.